These 2 T cell receptor beta chains were all obtained from the same sample, sequenced in a study of CXCR3-negative and CXCR3-positive naive CD8 T cells (dated 2019 in TCRdb). Study-wide findings and limitations: Compared with CXCR3-negative naive cells, CXCR3-positive naive cells had TRB CDR3s with higher hydrophobicity (lower Kidera factor 4), lower energy, and higher strength and volume indices.

These receptors have no identified antigens. TCRdb names NextSeq 550 as the instrument used. The Human TCR Profiling Kit (MiLaboratory) was used to make UMI-labeled 5' RACE TRB cDNA libraries. TCRdb reanalyzed the reads, keeping one entry per CDR3 protein sequence and omitting DNA. The sample's table lists a count of around 120,000 distinct CDR3 sequences. Of the sample, around 0.62% is held by the ten largest clones. The specimen sequenced was naive CXCR3+ CD8+ T cells from blood. The cell subset or site label, read with the paper, signifies: CD45RO-CCR7+CD27+CD95- naive CD8+ T cells expressing CXCR3 (TNR3+). These receptors came from a human donor in good health. Some clones in this sample may be carry-over from other donors' samples.

V gene TRBV14 combines with J gene TRBJ1-2. The CDR3 runs 14 residues. The germline V gene encodes CDR1 SGHDN and CDR2 FVKESK. CDR3: CASSHIQGGYGYTF.

The V gene is TRBV7-9, the J gene TRBJ1-2; TCRdb returns TRBD1, unconfirmable since there is no DNA. This CDR3 region has 15 residues. Germline V CDR1 and CDR2: SEHNR, FQNEAQ (reference sequence). CDR3 protein: CASSNDRVNDYGYTF. The entire variable domain, with the rest obtained from reference TRBV7-9 and TRBJ1-2, is as follows: DTGVSQNPRHKITKRGQNVTFRCDPISEHNRLYWYRQTLGQGPEFLTYFQNEAQLEKSRLLSDRFSAERPKGSFSTLEIQRTEQGDSAMYLCASSNDRVNDYGYTFGSGTRLTVV.